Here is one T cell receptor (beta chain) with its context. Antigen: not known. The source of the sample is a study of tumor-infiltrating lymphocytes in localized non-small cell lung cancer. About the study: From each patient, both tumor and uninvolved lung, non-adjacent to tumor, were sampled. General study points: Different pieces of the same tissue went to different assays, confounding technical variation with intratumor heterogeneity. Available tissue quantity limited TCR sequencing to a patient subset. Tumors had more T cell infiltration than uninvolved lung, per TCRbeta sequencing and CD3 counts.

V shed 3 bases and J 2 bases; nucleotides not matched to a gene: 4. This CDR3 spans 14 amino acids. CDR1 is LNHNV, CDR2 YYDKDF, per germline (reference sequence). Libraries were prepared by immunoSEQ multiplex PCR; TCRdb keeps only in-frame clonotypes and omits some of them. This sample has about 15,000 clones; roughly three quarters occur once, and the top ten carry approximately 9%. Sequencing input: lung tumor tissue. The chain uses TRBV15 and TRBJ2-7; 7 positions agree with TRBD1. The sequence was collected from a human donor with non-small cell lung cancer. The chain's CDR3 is CATSRPGQTYEQYF. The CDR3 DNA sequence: TGTGCCACCAGCAGGCCGGGACAGACCTACGAGCAGTACTTC.